This T cell receptor (beta chain) was retrieved from a study of graft-versus-host responses after intestinal transplantation. Study-wide background: Multivisceral, liver-intestinal, or isolated intestinal transplants were given to recipients. All recipients got anti-thymocyte globulin induction, then tacrolimus and steroids for around three years.

Worth noting for this clone: Its target is unknown.

Using immunoSEQ multiplex PCR, the repertoire was profiled, and TCRdb retains in-frame clones only, with some absent. Among about 59,000 clones, around 92% were seen once, and the ten largest hold more than 0.3%. Study outcomes and limitations: Analysis identified GvH clones in recipient marrow, with some appearing first in ileum or blood. Peak circulating GvH clone levels were associated with early post-transplant HvG declines.

CDR1 LGHNA and CDR2 YSLEER come from the germline V gene. The length of the CDR3 is 16 residues. V gene TRBV4-3 combines with J gene TRBJ2-5; TRBD2 is a possible D gene (6 bases). The DNA end favors TRBJ2-7, so the J call may be wrong. This material consisted of unstimulated CD4+ T cells sorted from spleen or lymph node cells, taken before transplant. The source is a human donor who was the organ donor for an intestinal transplant. CDR3 DNA sequence: TGCGCCAGCAGCCCAAACCCTAGCGAGGTCGGATACGAGCAGTACTTC. Translating gives CASSPNPSEVGYEQYF.